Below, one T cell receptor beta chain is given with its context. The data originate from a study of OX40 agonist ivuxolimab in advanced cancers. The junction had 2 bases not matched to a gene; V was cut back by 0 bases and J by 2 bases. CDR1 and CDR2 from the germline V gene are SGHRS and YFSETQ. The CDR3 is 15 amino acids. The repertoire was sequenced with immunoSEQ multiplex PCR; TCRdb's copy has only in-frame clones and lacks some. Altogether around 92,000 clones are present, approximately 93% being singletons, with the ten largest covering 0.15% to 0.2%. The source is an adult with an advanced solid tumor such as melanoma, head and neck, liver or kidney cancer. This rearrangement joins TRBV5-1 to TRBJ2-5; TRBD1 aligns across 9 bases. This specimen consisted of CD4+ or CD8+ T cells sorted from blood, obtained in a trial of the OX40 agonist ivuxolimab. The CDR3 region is CASSLDRGRQETQYF. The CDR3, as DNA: TGCGCCAGCAGCTTGGACAGGGGGCGACAAGAGACCCAGTACTTC. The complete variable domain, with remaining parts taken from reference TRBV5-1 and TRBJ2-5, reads KAGVTQTPRYLIKTRGQQVTLSCSPISGHRSVSWYQQTPGQGLQFLFEYFSETQRNKGNFPGRFSGRQFSNSRSEMNVSTLELGDSALYLCASSLDRGRQETQYFGPGTRLLVL.